Each of the 2 T cell receptor beta chains below was sequenced from the same sample in a study of metastatic and nonmetastatic thyroid tumors. Ahead of thyroid surgery, no patient had received treatment of any kind. TCRdb recomputed clones from the PCR reads via MiXCR. In the table there are 50,000 to 65,000 clones, about 4% of which are singletons. The sequencing input was blood. Receptors originate from a female donor with papillary thyroid cancer or a benign thyroid nodule (not recorded which). Some clones in this sample may be carry-over from other donors' samples.

J is TRBJ2-7 and V is TRBV6-2 or TRBV6-3; 7 nucleotides align to TRBD2. The CDR3 is 14 amino acids. CDR1 MNHEY and CDR2 SVGEGT come from the germline V gene. V was pared by 6 bases and J by 2 bases, with 7 bases of the junction left unmatched. The DNA of the CDR3 is TGTGCCAGCAGCAGTCTTAGCGGGCCCTACGAGCAGTACTTC. Its protein product is CASSSLSGPYEQYF.

This clone was seen ten or more times. Within the sample, other DNA sequences also encode this same CDR3. The rearrangement links TRBV18 to TRBJ1-2; D is ambiguous. CDR3 size: 15 residues. Trimming pared 1 base from V and 0 bases from J, leaving 9 bases between. Germline values: CDR1 KGHSH, CDR2 LQKENI. The CDR3 loop is CASSPRSAANYGYTF. The CDR3 region has the DNA TGTGCCAGCTCACCACGAAGCGCCGCTAACTATGGCTACACCTTC.